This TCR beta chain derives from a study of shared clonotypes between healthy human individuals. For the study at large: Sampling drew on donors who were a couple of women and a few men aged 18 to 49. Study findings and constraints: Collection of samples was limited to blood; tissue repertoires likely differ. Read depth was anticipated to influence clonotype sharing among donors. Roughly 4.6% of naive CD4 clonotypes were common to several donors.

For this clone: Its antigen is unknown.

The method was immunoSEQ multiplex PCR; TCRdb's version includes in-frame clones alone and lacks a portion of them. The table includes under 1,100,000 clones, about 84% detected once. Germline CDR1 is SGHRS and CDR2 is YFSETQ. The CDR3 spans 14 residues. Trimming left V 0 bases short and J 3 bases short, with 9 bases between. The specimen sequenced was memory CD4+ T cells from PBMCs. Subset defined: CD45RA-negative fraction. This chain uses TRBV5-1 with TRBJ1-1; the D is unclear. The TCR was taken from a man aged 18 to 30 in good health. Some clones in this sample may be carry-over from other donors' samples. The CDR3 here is CASSLGQLYTEAFF. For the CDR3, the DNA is TGCGCCAGCAGCTTGGGGCAGCTGTACACTGAAGCTTTCTTT.